Listed below are T cell receptor beta chains from one sample, sequenced in a study of neoadjuvant nivolumab and ipilimumab in lung cancer. Assay used: immunoSEQ multiplex PCR; TCRdb lists only in-frame clones, some missing. The data contain more than 40,000 clones, roughly 89% of them singletons. The sequencing used blood, collected before neoadjuvant nivolumab, alone or with ipilimumab. The receptors derive from an adult with non-small cell lung cancer. Some clones in this sample may be carry-over from other donors' samples. Each CDR3 is given with its conserved first and last residue. The order of the fields is J gene, clone size, D gene, V gene, CDR3 DNA, CDR3 protein. The D gene is left open where the match is weak. The size field is filled for only some rows; it gives once, few, many or a size class.

j_gene: TRBJ2-1
abundance: NA
d_gene: NA
v_gene: TRBV7-2
CDR3nt: TGTGCCAGCAGCTTAGGAGTGGGTCCGTACAATGAGCAGTTCTTC
CDR3aa: CASSLGVGPYNEQFF

j_gene: TRBJ2-7
abundance: NA
d_gene: NA
v_gene: TRBV27
CDR3nt: TGTGCCAGCAGTTCCCTGATAGACTACGAGCAGTACTTC
CDR3aa: CASSSLIDYEQYF

j_gene: TRBJ2-5
abundance: NA
d_gene: TRBD1
v_gene: TRBV6-9
CDR3nt: TGTGCCAGCAGTACATCCGGACAGGACCAAGAGACCCAGTACTTC
CDR3aa: CASSTSGQDQETQYF

j_gene: TRBJ1-1
abundance: NA
d_gene: NA
v_gene: TRBV6-5
CDR3nt: TGTGCCAGCAGTCAGACTTATTCGGACACTGAAGCTTTCTTT
CDR3aa: CASSQTYSDTEAFF

j_gene: TRBJ2-7
abundance: NA
d_gene: NA
v_gene: TRBV5-1
CDR3nt: TGCGCCAGCAGCTTGGATCAGGCTGGAGAGCAGTACTTC
CDR3aa: CASSLDQAGEQYF

j_gene: TRBJ1-1
abundance: NA
d_gene: NA
v_gene: TRBV4-2
CDR3nt: TGTGCCAGCAGCCAAGGGAATTACGAAGCTTTCTTT
CDR3aa: CASSQGNYEAFF

j_gene: TRBJ1-1
abundance: NA
d_gene: TRBD1
v_gene: TRBV7-9
CDR3nt: TGTGCCAGCAGCCGTGGACAGGGGAACACTGAAGCTTTCTTT
CDR3aa: CASSRGQGNTEAFF

j_gene: TRBJ2-7
abundance: NA
d_gene: NA
v_gene: TRBV7-6
CDR3nt: TGTGCCAGCAGCCTCAACCAACGGGGGGCGAGTCTCGAGCAGTACTTC
CDR3aa: CASSLNQRGASLEQYF

j_gene: TRBJ1-2
abundance: NA
d_gene: NA
v_gene: TRBV30
CDR3nt: TGTGCCTGGAGACACCCTAGGGGCACTTTTAACTATGGCTACACCTTC
CDR3aa: CAWRHPRGTFNYGYTF

j_gene: TRBJ2-1
abundance: NA
d_gene: NA
v_gene: TRBV11-2
CDR3nt: TGTGCCAGCAGCCGTGAGCGGGCCCCCTCCTACAATGAGCAGTTCTTC
CDR3aa: CASSRERAPSYNEQFF

j_gene: TRBJ2-7
abundance: NA
d_gene: TRBD1
v_gene: TRBV2
CDR3nt: TGTGCCAGCAGTGAGGACAGGGCACCCTACGAGCAGTACTTC
CDR3aa: CASSEDRAPYEQYF

j_gene: TRBJ2-1
abundance: few
d_gene: NA
v_gene: TRBV4-1
CDR3nt: TGCGCCAGCAGCCAAGGGGTGTACAATGAGCAGTTCTTC
CDR3aa: CASSQGVYNEQFF

j_gene: TRBJ2-5
abundance: NA
d_gene: NA
v_gene: TRBV20-1
CDR3nt: TGCAGTGCTCCCGGGGTGGCGACCCAGTACTTC
CDR3aa: CSAPGVATQYF

j_gene: TRBJ1-3
abundance: NA
d_gene: NA
v_gene: TRBV18
CDR3nt: TGTGCCAGCTCAGAGGGGCGCGGAAACACCATATATTTT
CDR3aa: CASSEGRGNTIYF

j_gene: TRBJ2-3
abundance: NA
d_gene: NA
v_gene: TRBV29-1
CDR3nt: TGCAGCACCCATGGAAACACAGATACGCAGTATTTT
CDR3aa: CSTHGNTDTQYF

j_gene: TRBJ1-2
abundance: NA
d_gene: NA
v_gene: TRBV4-1
CDR3nt: TGCGCCAGCAGCCAAGTCGAAGGGACACCCCTGCTATTCGCCTTC
CDR3aa: CASSQVEGTPLLFAF

j_gene: TRBJ2-2
abundance: few
d_gene: NA
v_gene: TRBV2
CDR3nt: TGTGCCAGCCGGGGCCCGGAGGACACCGGGGAGCTGTTTTTT
CDR3aa: CASRGPEDTGELFF

j_gene: TRBJ2-1
abundance: NA
d_gene: TRBD2
v_gene: TRBV5-1
CDR3nt: TGCGCCAGCAGCTTCGGAGGGCCCGGGAGGGAGCAGTTCTTC
CDR3aa: CASSFGGPGREQFF

j_gene: TRBJ2-1
abundance: NA
d_gene: NA
v_gene: TRBV9
CDR3nt: TGTGCCAGCAGCGGGGGACTCTCCTACAATGAGCAGTTCTTC
CDR3aa: CASSGGLSYNEQFF

j_gene: TRBJ2-3
abundance: once
d_gene: NA
v_gene: TRBV5-4
CDR3nt: TGTGCCAGCAGCTTGGATTATCGCACAGATACGCAGTATTTT
CDR3aa: CASSLDYRTDTQYF

j_gene: TRBJ1-5
abundance: NA
d_gene: NA
v_gene: TRBV7-6
CDR3nt: TGTGCCAGCAGCTCCAACCCAGGGGAAGGGGGTCAGCCCCAGCATTTT
CDR3aa: CASSSNPGEGGQPQHF

j_gene: TRBJ2-7
abundance: once
d_gene: NA
v_gene: TRBV25-1
CDR3nt: TGTGCCAGCAGTGATCGTGTGGGTGGCAGCTCCTACGAGCAGTACTTC
CDR3aa: CASSDRVGGSSYEQYF

j_gene: TRBJ1-4
abundance: NA
d_gene: NA
v_gene: TRBV18
CDR3nt: TGTGCCAGCTCATCCCCAGGGGCTAATGAAAAACTGTTTTTT
CDR3aa: CASSSPGANEKLFF

j_gene: TRBJ2-7
abundance: few
d_gene: NA
v_gene: TRBV28
CDR3nt: TGTGCCAGCAGTTCGGGACCCCTCGAGCAGTACTTC
CDR3aa: CASSSGPLEQYF

j_gene: TRBJ2-3
abundance: NA
d_gene: NA
v_gene: TRBV6-5
CDR3nt: TGTGCCAGCAGTGCTCCAGGGTCCGGGACGCAGTATTTT
CDR3aa: CASSAPGSGTQYF

j_gene: TRBJ2-4
abundance: once
d_gene: TRBD2
v_gene: TRBV12-5
CDR3nt: TGTGCTAGTGGTTGGGGACTAGCGGGAGACAAAAACATTCAGTACTTC
CDR3aa: CASGWGLAGDKNIQYF

j_gene: TRBJ2-7
abundance: NA
d_gene: NA
v_gene: TRBV11-2
CDR3nt: TGTGCCAGCAGCTCCCTCCAGGGGTCGAAGTACGAGCAGTACTTC
CDR3aa: CASSSLQGSKYEQYF

j_gene: TRBJ2-7
abundance: NA
d_gene: TRBD2
v_gene: TRBV4-2
CDR3nt: TGTGCCAGCAGCCAGGTCGGGACTAGCGGGAGGTTTTATGCTAACGAGCAGTACTTC
CDR3aa: CASSQVGTSGRFYANEQYF

j_gene: TRBJ2-7
abundance: NA
d_gene: TRBD1
v_gene: TRBV19
CDR3nt: TGTGCCAGTACCCCTGGGACAGGTATGAACGAGCAGTACTTC
CDR3aa: CASTPGTGMNEQYF

j_gene: TRBJ2-3
abundance: NA
d_gene: NA
v_gene: TRBV7-7
CDR3nt: TGTGCTAGCAGCTTAGACTTCACAGATACGCAGTATTTT
CDR3aa: CASSLDFTDTQYF

j_gene: TRBJ1-2
abundance: NA
d_gene: NA
v_gene: TRBV6-5
CDR3nt: TGTGCCAGCAGCCTGACGAACTATGGCTACACCTTC
CDR3aa: CASSLTNYGYTF

j_gene: TRBJ2-7
abundance: NA
d_gene: TRBD2
v_gene: TRBV27
CDR3nt: TGTGATGCTACGGGAGGGATAGTCGAGCAGTACTTC
CDR3aa: CDATGGIVEQYF

j_gene: TRBJ2-1
abundance: NA
d_gene: TRBD2
v_gene: TRBV19
CDR3nt: TGTGCCAGTAGTATGGGCGCGGGAGGCTGGCATGAGCAGTTCTTC
CDR3aa: CASSMGAGGWHEQFF

j_gene: TRBJ1-1
abundance: NA
d_gene: TRBD1
v_gene: TRBV6-1
CDR3nt: TGTGCCAGCAGTCCGGGACAGGGGGCTGGGACTGAAGCTTTCTTT
CDR3aa: CASSPGQGAGTEAFF

j_gene: TRBJ2-1
abundance: NA
d_gene: NA
v_gene: TRBV7-2
CDR3nt: TGTGCCAGCAGCCGCCCCCTTACAGGGTCTGAGCAGTTCTTC
CDR3aa: CASSRPLTGSEQFF

j_gene: TRBJ2-1
abundance: NA
d_gene: NA
v_gene: TRBV5-1
CDR3nt: TGCGCCAGCAGCTTGGCTCCTGACCCTCGGAACAATGAGCAGTTCTTC
CDR3aa: CASSLAPDPRNNEQFF

j_gene: TRBJ2-5
abundance: NA
d_gene: TRBD1
v_gene: TRBV25-1
CDR3nt: TGTGCCAGCAGTGAATCGGCAGGGGGTCCGGAGACCCAGTACTTC
CDR3aa: CASSESAGGPETQYF

j_gene: TRBJ2-1
abundance: once
d_gene: TRBD2
v_gene: TRBV30
CDR3nt: TGTGCCTGGAGCATACCGGGACTAGCGGGAGGGTCCTCAGTCTACAATGAGCAGTTCTTC
CDR3aa: CAWSIPGLAGGSSVYNEQFF

j_gene: TRBJ1-2
abundance: NA
d_gene: TRBD1
v_gene: TRBV30
CDR3nt: TGTGCCTGGCACGGGACAGGGGGTGCCTATGGCTACACCTTC
CDR3aa: CAWHGTGGAYGYTF

j_gene: TRBJ2-7
abundance: NA
d_gene: NA
v_gene: TRBV7-2
CDR3nt: TGTGCCAGCAGCTTACTCCCGCTCTACGAGCAGTACTTC
CDR3aa: CASSLLPLYEQYF

j_gene: TRBJ2-1
abundance: NA
d_gene: NA
v_gene: TRBV10-3
CDR3nt: TGTGCCATCAGTGAGAGGGGTAGCGGCTACAATGAGCAGTTCTTC
CDR3aa: CAISERGSGYNEQFF

j_gene: TRBJ1-2
abundance: NA
d_gene: NA
v_gene: TRBV27
CDR3nt: TGTGCCAGCAGGCACCCTGGAAACTATGGCTACACCTTC
CDR3aa: CASRHPGNYGYTF

j_gene: TRBJ2-5
abundance: NA
d_gene: NA
v_gene: TRBV10-2
CDR3nt: TGCGCCAGCAGTGAGTCTAACTTCCAAGAGACCCAGTACTTC
CDR3aa: CASSESNFQETQYF

j_gene: TRBJ1-2
abundance: few
d_gene: NA
v_gene: TRBV19
CDR3nt: TGTGCCAGTAGTAGAGCCGGGACAAAGACCTTC
CDR3aa: CASSRAGTKTF

j_gene: TRBJ2-2
abundance: NA
d_gene: NA
v_gene: TRBV30
CDR3nt: TGTGCCTGGACCCCAGGGAACACCGGGGAGCTGTTTTTT
CDR3aa: CAWTPGNTGELFF

j_gene: TRBJ2-2
abundance: NA
d_gene: TRBD1
v_gene: TRBV5-1
CDR3nt: TGCGCCAGCAGCCCAGGGGACAGGGACACCGGGGAGCTGTTTTTT
CDR3aa: CASSPGDRDTGELFF

j_gene: TRBJ2-1
abundance: few
d_gene: NA
v_gene: TRBV29-1
CDR3nt: TGCAGCGTTGCGAGGAATGAGCAGTTCTTC
CDR3aa: CSVARNEQFF

j_gene: TRBJ1-1
abundance: once
d_gene: TRBD1
v_gene: TRBV7-9
CDR3nt: TGTGCCAGCAGCTTAGGACAGGGGTGGACTGAAGCTTTCTTT
CDR3aa: CASSLGQGWTEAFF

j_gene: TRBJ2-5
abundance: NA
d_gene: TRBD2
v_gene: TRBV5-6
CDR3nt: TGTGCCAGCAGCCCCGCGGCGGGAGGAAGGCAAGAGACCCAGTACTTC
CDR3aa: CASSPAAGGRQETQYF

j_gene: TRBJ2-1
abundance: NA
d_gene: TRBD2
v_gene: TRBV9
CDR3nt: TGTGCCAGCAGTCAGGGTAGCGGGAGCTCCTACAATGAGCAGTTCTTC
CDR3aa: CASSQGSGSSYNEQFF

j_gene: TRBJ2-3
abundance: NA
d_gene: TRBD2
v_gene: TRBV7-8
CDR3nt: TGTGCCAGCAGCTTAGCCTTGACTAGCGGGAGAGCAGATACGCAGTATTTT
CDR3aa: CASSLALTSGRADTQYF